The sequence of this T cell receptor (beta chain) was determined in a study of CD8 T cells in Susac syndrome. Random hexamers were used to reverse transcribe the RNA input (about 0.5 to 1 ug). MiXCR was run by TCRdb on the immunoSEQ multiplex PCR reads, yielding one entry per CDR3 protein. The top ten clones hold roughly 0.15% of a sample with some 150,000 distinct CDR3 sequences, around 96% of them seen once. CDR1 and CDR2 from the germline V gene are MNHEY and SMNVEV (reference sequence). Trimming stripped 4 bases from V and 8 bases from J, with 11 bases between. The length of the CDR3 is 13 residues.

Sequencing was performed on CD4+ T cells from PBMCs. The TCR originated in a human donor with Susac syndrome. V usage is TRBV27 and J usage is TRBJ1-4, with a possible D match to TRBD1 (5 bases). The CDR3 sequence is CASSWRGLEKLFF. In nucleotides, the CDR3 is TGTGCCAGCAGTTGGAGGGGTCTAGAAAAACTGTTTTTT.